Given below is one T cell receptor (beta chain) in context. TCRdb keeps only in-frame clones here, not all; method: immunoSEQ multiplex PCR. The data contain approximately 85,000 clones, about 86% of them singletons. The sample is drawn from a study of blood T cell repertoires in COVID-19. Study overall: T cells, B-cell-depleted T cells, or PBMCs provided the cDNA or gDNA that served as material.

The CDR3 runs to 12 residues. Germline V gene data show CDR1 as SGDLS and CDR2 as YYNGEE. The ends were cut back, 7 bases at V and 4 bases at J, with 11 bases in the middle. The chain has TRBV9 and TRBJ1-2, with D hard to call. The sample comprised peripheral blood. The receptor was derived from a woman of 80 years or more in a cohort sampled during active or convalescent COVID-19. The CDR3: CASGTNVYGYTF. The CDR3 DNA sequence: TGTGCCAGCGGCACCAACGTCTATGGCTACACCTTC.